This T cell receptor (beta chain) was retrieved from a study of T-cell reconstitution after alpha-beta-depleted transplantation in children. CDR1 is SSHAT and CDR2 is FNYEAQ in the germline V gene (reference sequence). This CDR3 is built from 15 residues. This clonotype has just a few counts. The junction shows a germline mismatch at one end, possibly a read error. Preparation of the TCRbeta library involved a method that used unique molecular identifiers. TCRdb ran MiXCR on the PCR reads and lists one entry per CDR3 protein. Among 450,000 to 600,000 distinct CDR3 sequences listed, approximately 13% were seen once.

The chain couples TRBV7-7 to TRBJ2-7, with TRBD1 matching 12 bases. This TCR was recovered from a male patient under 18 who had a stem cell transplant for acute myeloid leukemia, so the T cells may come from the graft donor. The sample in question was PBMCs, mostly from graft donor cells, obtained 360 days after TCRalphabeta/CD19-depleted stem cell transplant. Written as DNA, the CDR3 is TGTGCTAGCAGTCGTCACCGGGACAGGGGGCCCTGCTTGGACTTC. Residues: CASSRHRDRGPCLDF.